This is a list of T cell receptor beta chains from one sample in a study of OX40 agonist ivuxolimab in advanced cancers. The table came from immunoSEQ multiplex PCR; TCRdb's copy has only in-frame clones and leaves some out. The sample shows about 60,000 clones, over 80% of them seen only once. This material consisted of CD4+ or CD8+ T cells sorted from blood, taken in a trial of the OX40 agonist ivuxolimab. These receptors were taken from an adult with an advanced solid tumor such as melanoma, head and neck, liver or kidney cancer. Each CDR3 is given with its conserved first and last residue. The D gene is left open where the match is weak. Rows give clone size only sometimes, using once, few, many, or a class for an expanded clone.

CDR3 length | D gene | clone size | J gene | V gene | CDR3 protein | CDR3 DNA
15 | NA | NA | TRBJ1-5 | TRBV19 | CASSNREVGNQPQHF | TGTGCCAGTAGTAACAGGGAAGTAGGCAATCAGCCCCAGCATTTT
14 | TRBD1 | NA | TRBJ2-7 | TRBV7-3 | CASSLTGGSDEQYF | TGTGCCAGCAGCCTTACAGGGGGCAGCGACGAGCAGTACTTC
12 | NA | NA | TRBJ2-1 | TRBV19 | CASSTLGGEQFF | TGTGCCAGTAGTACTCTAGGGGGTGAGCAGTTCTTC
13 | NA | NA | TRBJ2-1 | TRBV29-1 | CSVASGVYNEQFF | TGCAGCGTTGCCAGCGGAGTCTACAATGAGCAGTTCTTC
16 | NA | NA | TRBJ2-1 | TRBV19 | CASSPQRGGAFNEQFF | TGTGCCAGTAGTCCCCAAAGGGGTGGAGCGTTCAATGAGCAGTTCTTC
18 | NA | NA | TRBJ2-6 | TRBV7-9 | CASTNPEIPSSGANVLTF | TGTGCCAGCACCAACCCGGAGATCCCCTCCTCTGGGGCCAACGTCCTGACTTTC
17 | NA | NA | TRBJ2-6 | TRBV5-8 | CASSLWLPYSGANVLTF | TGTGCCAGCAGCTTGTGGCTGCCGTACTCTGGGGCCAACGTCCTGACTTTC
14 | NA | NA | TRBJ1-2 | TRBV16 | CASSQHPTPNGYTF | TGTGCCAGCAGCCAACATCCTACACCCAATGGCTACACCTTC
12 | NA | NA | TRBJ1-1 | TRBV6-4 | CASSYGGTEAFF | TGTGCCAGCAGTTACGGTGGGACTGAAGCTTTCTTT
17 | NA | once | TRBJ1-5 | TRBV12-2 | CASRLRADREPNQPQHF | TGTGCAAGTCGCTTACGCGCTGACAGGGAGCCTAATCAGCCCCAGCATTTT
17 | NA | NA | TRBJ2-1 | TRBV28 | CASSPTTELSSYNEQFF | TGTGCCAGCAGTCCAACGACAGAGCTGAGCTCCTACAATGAGCAGTTCTTC
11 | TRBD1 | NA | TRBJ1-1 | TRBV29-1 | CSVEKGAQAFF | TGCAGCGTTGAAAAGGGGGCCCAAGCTTTCTTT
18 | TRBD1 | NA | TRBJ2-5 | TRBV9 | CASSVGSVGRGMGETQYF | TGTGCCAGCAGCGTAGGAAGTGTAGGCAGGGGGATGGGAGAGACCCAGTACTTC
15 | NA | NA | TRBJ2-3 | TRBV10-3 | CAISESTRGTDTQYF | TGTGCCATCAGTGAGTCAACGCGCGGCACAGATACGCAGTATTTT
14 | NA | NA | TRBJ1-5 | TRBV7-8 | CASSLVYSNQPQHF | TGTGCCAGCAGCTTAGTTTATAGCAATCAGCCCCAGCATTTT
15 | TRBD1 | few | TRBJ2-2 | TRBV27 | CASSSGRGLTGELFF | TGTGCCAGCAGTTCTGGCAGGGGGCTAACCGGGGAGCTGTTTTTT
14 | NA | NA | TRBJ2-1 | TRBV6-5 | CASSERLMRNEQFF | TGTGCCAGCAGTGAACGGCTAATGAGGAATGAGCAGTTCTTC
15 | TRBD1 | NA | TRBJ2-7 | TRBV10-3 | CAISESTDRRPEQYF | TGTGCCATCAGTGAGTCCACGGACAGGCGCCCCGAGCAGTACTTC
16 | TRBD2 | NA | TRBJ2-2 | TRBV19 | CASSISGASGSGELFF | TGTGCCAGTAGTATCTCTGGGGCTAGCGGGTCCGGGGAGCTGTTTTTT
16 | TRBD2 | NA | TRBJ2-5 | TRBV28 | CASSSWTSGSTETQYF | TGTGCCAGCAGTTCCTGGACTAGCGGGAGTACCGAGACCCAGTACTTC
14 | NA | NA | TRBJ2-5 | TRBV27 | CASNYDGTRETQYF | TGTGCCAGCAATTATGACGGGACCCGGGAGACCCAGTACTTC
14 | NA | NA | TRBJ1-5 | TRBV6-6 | CASSPDTPYQPQHF | TGTGCCAGCAGTCCCGATACCCCCTATCAGCCCCAGCATTTT
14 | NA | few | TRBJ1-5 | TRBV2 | CASSESGGRQPQHF | TGTGCCAGCAGTGAATCGGGGGGACGGCAGCCCCAGCATTTT